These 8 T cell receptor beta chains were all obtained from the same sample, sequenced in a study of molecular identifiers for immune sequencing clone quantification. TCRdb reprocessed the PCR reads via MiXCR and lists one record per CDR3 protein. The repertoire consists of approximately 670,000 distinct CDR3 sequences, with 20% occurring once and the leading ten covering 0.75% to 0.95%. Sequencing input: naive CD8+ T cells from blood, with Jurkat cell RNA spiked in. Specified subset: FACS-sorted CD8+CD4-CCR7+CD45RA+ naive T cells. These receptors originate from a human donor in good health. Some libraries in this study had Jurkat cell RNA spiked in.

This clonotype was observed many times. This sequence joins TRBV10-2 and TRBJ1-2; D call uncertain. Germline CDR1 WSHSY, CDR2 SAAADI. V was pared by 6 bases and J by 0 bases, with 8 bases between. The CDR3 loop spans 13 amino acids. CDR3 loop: CASREVANYGYTF. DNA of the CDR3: TGCGCCAGCAGAGAGGTAGCTAACTATGGCTACACCTTC.

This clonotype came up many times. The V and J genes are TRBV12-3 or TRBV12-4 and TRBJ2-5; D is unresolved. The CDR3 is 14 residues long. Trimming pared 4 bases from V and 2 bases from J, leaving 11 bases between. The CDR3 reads CASSSRAFQETQYF. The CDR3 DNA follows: TGTGCCAGCAGTTCCCGGGCGTTTCAAGAGACCCAGTACTTC.

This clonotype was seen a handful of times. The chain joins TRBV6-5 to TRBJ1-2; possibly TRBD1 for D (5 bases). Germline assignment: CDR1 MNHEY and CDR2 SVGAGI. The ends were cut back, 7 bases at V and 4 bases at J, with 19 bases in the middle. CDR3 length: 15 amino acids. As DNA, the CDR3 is TGTGCCAGCACATCCCAGGACGGACAAATCTATGGCTACACCTTC. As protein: CASTSQDGQIYGYTF.

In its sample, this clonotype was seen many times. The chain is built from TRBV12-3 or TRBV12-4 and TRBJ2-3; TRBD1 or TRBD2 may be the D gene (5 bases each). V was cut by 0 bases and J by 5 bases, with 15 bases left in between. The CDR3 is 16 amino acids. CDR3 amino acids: CASSLAVTGPLDTQYF. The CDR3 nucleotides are TGTGCCAGCAGTTTAGCGGTGACGGGGCCCTTAGATACGCAGTATTTT.

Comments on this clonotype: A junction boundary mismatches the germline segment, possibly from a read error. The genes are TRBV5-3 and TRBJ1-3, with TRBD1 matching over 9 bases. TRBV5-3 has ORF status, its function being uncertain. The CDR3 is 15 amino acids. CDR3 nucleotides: TGTGCCAGCAGCTTGGGGACAGGGTCTGGAACCACCATATATTTT. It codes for CASSLGTGSGTTIYF.

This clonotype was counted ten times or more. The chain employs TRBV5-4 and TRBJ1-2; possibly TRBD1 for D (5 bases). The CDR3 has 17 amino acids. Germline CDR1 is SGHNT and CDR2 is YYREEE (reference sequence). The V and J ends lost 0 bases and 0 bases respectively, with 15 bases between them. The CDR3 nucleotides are TGTGCCAGCAGCTTGGCATCAGGGACCCAAGCTAACTATGGCTACACCTTC. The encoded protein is CASSLASGTQANYGYTF.

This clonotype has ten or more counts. This CDR3 reads CASSYSVGPTYEQYF. The CDR3 coding sequence is TGTGCCAGCAGTTACTCGGTCGGCCCCACCTACGAGCAGTACTTC. The rearrangement joins TRBV6-2 or TRBV6-3 to TRBJ2-7; unclear D gene. Trimming removed 0 bases from V and 2 bases from J, with 11 bases in between. The CDR3 is 15 amino acids. In germline, CDR1 is MNHEY, CDR2 SVGEGT.

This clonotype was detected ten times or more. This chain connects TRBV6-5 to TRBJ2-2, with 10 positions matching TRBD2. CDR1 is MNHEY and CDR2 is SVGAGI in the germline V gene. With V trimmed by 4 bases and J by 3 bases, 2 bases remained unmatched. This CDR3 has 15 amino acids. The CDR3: CASSSTSGYTGELFF. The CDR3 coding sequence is TGTGCCAGCAGTTCGACTAGCGGGTACACCGGGGAGCTGTTTTTT.